The sequence of this T cell receptor beta chain was determined in a study of breast tumors, draining lymph nodes, adjacent tissues. TCRdb re-analysed the multiplex PCR reads in MiXCR, keeping a single row per CDR3 protein. Of about 13,000 distinct CDR3 sequences listed, 55% to 65% were seen once; the top ten hold 45% to 50%. CDR1 SNHLY and CDR2 FYNNEI come from the germline V gene. The length of the CDR3 is 14 residues. Trimming took 3 bases from V and 4 from J; bases not matched to a gene: 3. This clonotype was observed many times. As yet, its antigen is unknown. General observations from the study: Most tumor T cells seemingly derive from lymph node, then expand in tumor. Tumor T cell lymph node origin was a supported hypothesis, not proven. Compared with basal-like, luminal-like tumors shared significantly more repertoire with nontumor tissue.

The chain links TRBV2 to TRBJ2-3; TRBD1 matches 8 bases. What was sequenced was tumor-adjacent breast tissue. The origin of this receptor is a female donor with breast cancer. Some clones in this sample may be carry-over from other donors' samples. The CDR3 sequence: CASSDRGLPDTQYF. The CDR3 coding sequence is TGTGCCAGCAGTGACAGGGGGCTCCCAGATACGCAGTATTTT. Filled out from reference TRBV2 and TRBJ2-3, the complete variable domain reads EPEVTQTPSHQVTQMGQEVILRCVPISNHLYFYWYRQILGQKVEFLVSFYNNEISEKSEIFDDQFSVERPDGSNFTLKIRSTKLEDSAMYFCASSDRGLPDTQYFGPGTRLTVL.